The 2 T cell receptor beta chains presented below share a single source sample, sequenced in a study of cytomegalovirus exposure and HLA in healthy donors. 13 Jbeta primers and 60 Vbeta primers were used for the PCR. The repertoire was sequenced with immunoSEQ multiplex PCR; TCRdb's copy has only in-frame clones and lacks some. The sample includes 150,000 to 250,000 clones, just over 75% of them seen just once. Sequences were obtained from PBMCs. These TCRs come from a man aged 25-45 years in good health and CMV-seronegative.

In the case of this clone: The junction departs from the called germline gene at one end, perhaps through a read error. The CDR3 is CASSVGETSTHTQYF. The CDR3 DNA sequence: TGCGCCAGCAGTGTTGGGGAGACCTCCACACATACGCAGTATTTT. The chain is built from TRBV5-1 and TRBJ2-3, with a weak D call TRBD2 (5 bases). CDR3 length: 15 residues. CDR1 is SGHRS and CDR2 is YFSETQ in the germline V gene. Variable domain in full (rest from reference TRBV5-1 and TRBJ2-3): KAGVTQTPRYLIKTRGQQVTLSCSPISGHRSVSWYQQTPGQGLQFLFEYFSETQRNKGNFPGRFSGRQFSNSRSEMNVSTLELGDSALYLCASSVGETSTHTQYFGPGTRLTVL.

The J gene is TRBJ2-5, the V gene TRBV6-6; 7 nucleotides line up with TRBD1. Per the germline V gene, CDR1 is MNHNY and CDR2 is SVGAGI (reference sequence). With 6 bases clipped from V and 4 bases from J, the junction kept 5 bases outside the gene matches. The CDR3 spans 13 residues. CDR3 region: CASSLYRGETQYF. The CDR3 DNA reads as TGTGCCAGCAGCCTCTACAGGGGAGAGACCCAGTACTTC.